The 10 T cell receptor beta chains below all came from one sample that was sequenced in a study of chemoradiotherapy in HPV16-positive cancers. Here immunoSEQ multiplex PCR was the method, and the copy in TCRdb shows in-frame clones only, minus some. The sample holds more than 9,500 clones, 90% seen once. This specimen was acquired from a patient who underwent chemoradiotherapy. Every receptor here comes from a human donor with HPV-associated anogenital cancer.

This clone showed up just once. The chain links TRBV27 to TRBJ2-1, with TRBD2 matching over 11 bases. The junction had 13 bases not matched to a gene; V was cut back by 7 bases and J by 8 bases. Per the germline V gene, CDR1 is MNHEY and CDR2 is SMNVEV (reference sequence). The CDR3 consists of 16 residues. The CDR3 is CASTGIWLAGGYEQFF. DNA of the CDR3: TGTGCCAGCACCGGGATATGGCTAGCGGGGGGCTATGAGCAGTTCTTC.

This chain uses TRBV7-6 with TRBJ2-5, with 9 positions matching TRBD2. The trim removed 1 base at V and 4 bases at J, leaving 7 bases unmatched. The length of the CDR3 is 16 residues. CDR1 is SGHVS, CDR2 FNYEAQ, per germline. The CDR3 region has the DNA TGTGCCAGCAGCTTAGAGAGACTAGCGGTGGTAGAGACCCAGTACTTC. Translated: CASSLERLAVVETQYF.

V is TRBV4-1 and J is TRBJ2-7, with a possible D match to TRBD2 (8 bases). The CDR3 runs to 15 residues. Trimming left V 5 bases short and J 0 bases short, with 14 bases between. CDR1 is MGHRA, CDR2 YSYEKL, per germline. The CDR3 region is CASSVAGQSSYEQYF. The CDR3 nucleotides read TGCGCCAGCAGCGTAGCGGGACAGAGCTCCTACGAGCAGTACTTC.

CDR3 residues: CAISVQENYGYTF. CDR3 coding DNA: TGTGCCATCAGTGTACAGGAAAACTATGGCTACACCTTC. This rearrangement joins TRBV10-3 to TRBJ1-2; D perhaps matches TRBD1 (5 bases). With 4 bases removed from V and 2 bases from J, the gap between germline ends came to 8 bases. CDR1 and CDR2 (germline): ENHRY, SYGVKD. The CDR3 contains 13 residues.

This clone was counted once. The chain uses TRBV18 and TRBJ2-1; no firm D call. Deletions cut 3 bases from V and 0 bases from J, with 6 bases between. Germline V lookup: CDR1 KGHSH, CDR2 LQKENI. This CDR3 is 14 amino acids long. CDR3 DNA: TGTGCCAGCTCACCCGTAAGCTCCTACAATGAGCAGTTCTTC. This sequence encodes CASSPVSSYNEQFF.

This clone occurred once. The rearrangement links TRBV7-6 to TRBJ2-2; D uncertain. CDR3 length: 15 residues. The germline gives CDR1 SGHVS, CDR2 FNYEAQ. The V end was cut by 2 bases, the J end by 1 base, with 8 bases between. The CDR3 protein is CASSLRFGNTGELFF. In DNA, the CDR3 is TGTGCCAGCAGCTTACGGTTTGGGAACACCGGGGAGCTGTTTTTT.

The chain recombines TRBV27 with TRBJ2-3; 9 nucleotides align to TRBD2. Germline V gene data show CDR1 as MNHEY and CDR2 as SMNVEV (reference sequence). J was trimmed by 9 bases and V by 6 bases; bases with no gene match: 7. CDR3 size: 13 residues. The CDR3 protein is CASSQAGGWTQYF. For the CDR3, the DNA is TGTGCCAGCAGCCAAGCGGGGGGCTGGACGCAGTATTTT.

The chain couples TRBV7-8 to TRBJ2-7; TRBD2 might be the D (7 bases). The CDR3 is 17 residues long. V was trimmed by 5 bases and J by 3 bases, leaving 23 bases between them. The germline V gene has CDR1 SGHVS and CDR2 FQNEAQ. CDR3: CASSQRRGGDPFYEQYF. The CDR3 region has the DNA TGTGCCAGCAGCCAACGAAGGGGGGGGGATCCTTTCTACGAGCAGTACTTC.

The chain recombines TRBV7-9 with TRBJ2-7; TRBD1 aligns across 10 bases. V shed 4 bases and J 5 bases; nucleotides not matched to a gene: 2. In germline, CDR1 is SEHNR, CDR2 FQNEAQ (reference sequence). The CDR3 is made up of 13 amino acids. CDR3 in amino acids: CASSSDRGNEQYF. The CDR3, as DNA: TGTGCCAGCAGCTCGGACAGGGGGAACGAGCAGTACTTC.

In DNA form, the CDR3 reads TGCGCCAGCCATCTCGGGACCGGGGATGGCGAGCAGTACTTC. The encoded protein is CASHLGTGDGEQYF. The chain couples TRBV5-1 to TRBJ2-7, with D tentatively TRBD1 or TRBD2 (5 bases each). CDR1 and CDR2 from the germline V gene are SGHRS and YFSETQ. CDR3 length: 14 amino acids. V shed 7 bases and J shed 6 bases, with 20 bases lying between them. The complete variable domain, with remaining parts taken from reference TRBV5-1 and TRBJ2-7, reads KAGVTQTPRYLIKTRGQQVTLSCSPISGHRSVSWYQQTPGQGLQFLFEYFSETQRNKGNFPGRFSGRQFSNSRSEMNVSTLELGDSALYLCASHLGTGDGEQYFGPGTRLTVT.